This T cell receptor (beta chain) was sequenced in a study of cytomegalovirus exposure and HLA in healthy donors. PCR primers comprised 60 Vbeta and 13 Jbeta primers. TCRdb keeps only in-frame clones here, not all; method: immunoSEQ multiplex PCR. The data show 85,000 to 100,000 clones, with 77% seen just once and approximately 4.4% held by the top ten. Note on this clone: What it binds is unknown.

The study, taken as a whole, reports: Further analysis, carried out later, found HLA-associated TCR beta chains more clonally expanded than equally common other chains.

Trimming stripped 0 bases from V and 3 bases from J, with 18 bases between. This CDR3 comprises 17 residues. Germline V gives CDR1 LGHNA, CDR2 YNFKEQ. The receptor was derived from a woman in her thirties or forties in good health and CMV-seronegative. This chain connects TRBV4-2 to TRBJ2-7; a possible D gene is TRBD1 (6 bases). The sample consisted of PBMCs. Written as DNA, the CDR3 is TGTGCCAGCAGCCAAGACCCTAGTATGGGGGCCGTCTACGAGCAGTACTTC. Its protein product is CASSQDPSMGAVYEQYF.